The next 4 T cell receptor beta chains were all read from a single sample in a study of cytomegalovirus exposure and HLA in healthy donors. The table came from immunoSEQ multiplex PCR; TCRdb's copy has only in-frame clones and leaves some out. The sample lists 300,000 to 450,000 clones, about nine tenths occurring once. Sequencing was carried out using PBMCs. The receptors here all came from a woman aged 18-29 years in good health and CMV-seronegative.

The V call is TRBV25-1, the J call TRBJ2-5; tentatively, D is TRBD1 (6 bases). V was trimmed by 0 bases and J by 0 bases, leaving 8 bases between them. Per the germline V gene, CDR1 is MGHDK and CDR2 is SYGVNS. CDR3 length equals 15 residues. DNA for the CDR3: TGTGCCAGCAGTGAATACAGGGGCTACCAAGAGACCCAGTACTTC. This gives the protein CASSEYRGYQETQYF. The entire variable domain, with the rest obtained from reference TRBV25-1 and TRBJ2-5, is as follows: EADIYQTPRYLVIGTGKKITLECSQTMGHDKMYWYQQDPGMELHLIHYSYGVNSTEKGDLSSESTVSRIRTEHFPLTLESARPSHTSQYLCASSEYRGYQETQYFGPGTRLLVL.

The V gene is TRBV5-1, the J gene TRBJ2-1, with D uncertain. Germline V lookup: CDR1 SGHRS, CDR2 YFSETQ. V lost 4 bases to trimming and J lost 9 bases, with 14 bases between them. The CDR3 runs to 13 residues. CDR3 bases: TGCGCCAGCAGCCTCTCCGTGGAGCGTGAGCAGTTCTTC. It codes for CASSLSVEREQFF.

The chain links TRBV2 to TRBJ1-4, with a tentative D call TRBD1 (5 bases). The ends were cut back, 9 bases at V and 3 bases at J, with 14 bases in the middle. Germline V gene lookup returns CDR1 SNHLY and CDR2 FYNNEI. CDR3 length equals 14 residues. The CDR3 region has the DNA TGTGCCAGTCGACTGGGGGGTGCTAATGAAAAACTGTTTTTT. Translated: CASRLGGANEKLFF.

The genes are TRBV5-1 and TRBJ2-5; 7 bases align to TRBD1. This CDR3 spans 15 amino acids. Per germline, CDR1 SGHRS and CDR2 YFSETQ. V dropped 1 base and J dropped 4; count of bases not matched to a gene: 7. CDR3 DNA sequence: TGCGCCAGCAGCTTGAAAGGGGGCGAGGGAGAGACCCAGTACTTC. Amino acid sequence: CASSLKGGEGETQYF.